This T cell receptor (beta chain) is from a study of blood T cell repertoires in COVID-19. Looking at the study overall: Spain, Italy and the United States supplied samples that represented acute and convalescent COVID-19.

V lost 1 base and J lost 9; bases outside the gene matches: 12. Germline V CDR1 and CDR2: SEHNR, FQNEAQ (reference sequence). CDR3 length: 16 residues. The data were produced by immunoSEQ multiplex PCR, yet TCRdb's version contains in-frame clones alone and is incomplete. The data hold approximately 140,000 clones, with 84% observed a single time. Seattle patients were enrolled during active infection and followed longitudinally. The sequence was obtained from a man in his thirties or forties with COVID-19, enrolled during active disease. The V gene is TRBV7-9, the J gene TRBJ2-1, with TRBD2 identical over 7 bases. Material: peripheral blood. The CDR3 protein is CASSLDLSGMGVEQFF. Written as DNA, the CDR3 is TGTGCCAGCAGCTTAGACCTAAGCGGGATGGGGGTTGAGCAGTTCTTC.